A single sample is the source of the 3 T cell receptor beta chains below, sequenced in a study of cytomegalovirus exposure and HLA in healthy donors. Assay: immunoSEQ multiplex PCR; the TCRdb copy retains only in-frame clones and omits some. This repertoire shows 100,000 to 120,000 clones, over 75% found once; its top ten account for more than 1.4%. The specimen was PBMCs. Source of these receptors: a young woman in good health and CMV-seropositive.

V is TRBV6-5 and J is TRBJ1-6, with 8 bases that match TRBD1. The junction had 8 bases not matched to a gene; V was cut back by 5 bases and J by 8 bases. The length of the CDR3 is 15 residues. CDR1 and CDR2 (germline): MNHEY, SVGAGI. CDR3 protein: CASSTGGTGYSPLHF. CDR3 nucleotides: TGTGCCAGCAGTACCGGAGGGACAGGCTATTCACCCCTCCACTTT.

This clone was seen a few times. CDR3 residues: CSVEVGDEQYF. CDR3 DNA sequence: TGCAGCGTTGAAGTAGGGGACGAGCAGTACTTC. The chain employs TRBV29-1 and TRBJ2-7; TRBD1 might be the D (5 bases). V shed 1 base and J shed 5 bases, with 6 bases lying between them. In germline, CDR1 is SQVTM, CDR2 ANQGSEA. CDR3 length: 11 residues.

This clone appeared a few times. The gene calls are TRBV18 and TRBJ1-5; possible D gene TRBD1, 5 bases. CDR1 and CDR2 from the germline V gene are KGHSH and LQKENI. Trimming left V 2 bases short and J 3 bases short, with 11 bases between. CDR3 length equals 15 residues. This CDR3 reads CASSPATGSNQPQHF. In DNA, the CDR3 is TGTGCCAGCTCACCAGCCACAGGCTCCAATCAGCCCCAGCATTTT.